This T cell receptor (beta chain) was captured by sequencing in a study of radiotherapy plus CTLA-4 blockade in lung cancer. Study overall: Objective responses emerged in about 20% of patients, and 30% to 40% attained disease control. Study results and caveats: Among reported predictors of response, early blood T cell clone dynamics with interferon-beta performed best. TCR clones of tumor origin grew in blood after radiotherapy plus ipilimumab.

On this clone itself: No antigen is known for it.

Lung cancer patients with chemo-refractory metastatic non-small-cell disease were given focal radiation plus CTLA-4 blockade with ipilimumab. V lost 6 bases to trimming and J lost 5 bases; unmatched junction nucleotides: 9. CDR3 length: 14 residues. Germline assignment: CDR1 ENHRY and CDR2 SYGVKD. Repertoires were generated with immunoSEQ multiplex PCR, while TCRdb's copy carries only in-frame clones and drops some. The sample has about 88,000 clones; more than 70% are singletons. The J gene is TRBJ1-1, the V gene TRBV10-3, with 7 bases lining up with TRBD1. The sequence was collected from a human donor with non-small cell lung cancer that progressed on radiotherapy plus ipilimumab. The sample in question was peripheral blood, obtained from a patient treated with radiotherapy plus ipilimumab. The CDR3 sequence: CAISQGGDRTEAFF. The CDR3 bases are TGTGCCATCAGCCAGGGGGGGGATCGGACTGAAGCTTTCTTT.